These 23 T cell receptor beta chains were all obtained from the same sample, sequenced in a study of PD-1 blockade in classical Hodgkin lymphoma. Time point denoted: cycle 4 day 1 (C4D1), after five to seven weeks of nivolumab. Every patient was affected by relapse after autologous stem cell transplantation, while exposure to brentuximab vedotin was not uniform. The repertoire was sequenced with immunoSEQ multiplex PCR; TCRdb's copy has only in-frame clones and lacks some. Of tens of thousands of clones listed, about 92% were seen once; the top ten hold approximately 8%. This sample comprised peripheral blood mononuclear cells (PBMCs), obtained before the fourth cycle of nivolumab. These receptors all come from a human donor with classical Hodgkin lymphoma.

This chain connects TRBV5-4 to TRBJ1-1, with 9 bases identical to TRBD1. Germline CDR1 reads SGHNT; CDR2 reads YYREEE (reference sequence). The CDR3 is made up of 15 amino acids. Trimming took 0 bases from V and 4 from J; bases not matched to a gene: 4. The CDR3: CASSLGQGVSTEAFF. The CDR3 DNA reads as TGTGCCAGCAGCTTGGGACAGGGGGTTAGCACTGAAGCTTTCTTT.

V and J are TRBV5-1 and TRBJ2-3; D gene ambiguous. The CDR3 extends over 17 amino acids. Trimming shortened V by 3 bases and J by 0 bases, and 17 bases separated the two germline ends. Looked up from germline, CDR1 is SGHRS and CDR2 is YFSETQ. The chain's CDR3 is CASSWPKETSSTDTQYF. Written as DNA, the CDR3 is TGCGCCAGCAGCTGGCCTAAGGAAACCTCTAGCACAGATACGCAGTATTTT.

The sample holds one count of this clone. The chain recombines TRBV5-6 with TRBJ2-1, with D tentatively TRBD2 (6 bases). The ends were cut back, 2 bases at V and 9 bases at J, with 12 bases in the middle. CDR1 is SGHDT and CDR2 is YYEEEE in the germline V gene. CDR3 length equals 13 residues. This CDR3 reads CASSFNRESEQFF. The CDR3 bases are TGTGCCAGCAGCTTCAACCGGGAGAGTGAGCAGTTCTTC.

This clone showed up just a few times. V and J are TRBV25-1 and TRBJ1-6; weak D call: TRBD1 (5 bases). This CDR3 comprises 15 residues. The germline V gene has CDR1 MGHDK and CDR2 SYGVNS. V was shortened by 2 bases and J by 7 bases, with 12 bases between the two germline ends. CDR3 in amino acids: CASSESGTLNSPLHF. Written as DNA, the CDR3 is TGTGCCAGCAGTGAAAGCGGGACGTTGAATTCACCCCTCCACTTT.

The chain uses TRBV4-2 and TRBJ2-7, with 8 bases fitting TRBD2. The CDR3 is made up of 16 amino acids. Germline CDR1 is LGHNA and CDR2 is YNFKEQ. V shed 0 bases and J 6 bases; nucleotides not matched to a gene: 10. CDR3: CASSQDRGAGAAEQYF. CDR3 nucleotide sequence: TGTGCCAGCAGCCAAGATCGAGGAGCGGGAGCTGCCGAGCAGTACTTC.

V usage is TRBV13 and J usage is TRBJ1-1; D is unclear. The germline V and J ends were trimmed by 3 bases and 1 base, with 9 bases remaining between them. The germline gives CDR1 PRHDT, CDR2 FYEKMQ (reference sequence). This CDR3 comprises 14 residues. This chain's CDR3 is CASSFQSGNTEAFF. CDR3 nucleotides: TGTGCCAGCAGCTTCCAGTCGGGGAACACTGAAGCTTTCTTT.

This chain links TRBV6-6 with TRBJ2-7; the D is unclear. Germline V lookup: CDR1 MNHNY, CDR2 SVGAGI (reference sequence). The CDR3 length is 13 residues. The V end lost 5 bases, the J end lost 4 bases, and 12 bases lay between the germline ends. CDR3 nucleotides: TGTGCCAGCAGTCCAAGGGATACTTACGAGCAGTACTTC. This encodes CASSPRDTYEQYF.

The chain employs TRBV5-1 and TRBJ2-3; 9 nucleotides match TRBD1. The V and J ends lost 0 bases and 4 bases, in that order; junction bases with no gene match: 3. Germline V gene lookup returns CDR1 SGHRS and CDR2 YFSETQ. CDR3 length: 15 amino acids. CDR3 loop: CASSLGQGVADTQYF. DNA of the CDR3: TGCGCCAGCAGCTTGGGACAGGGGGTAGCAGATACGCAGTATTTT.

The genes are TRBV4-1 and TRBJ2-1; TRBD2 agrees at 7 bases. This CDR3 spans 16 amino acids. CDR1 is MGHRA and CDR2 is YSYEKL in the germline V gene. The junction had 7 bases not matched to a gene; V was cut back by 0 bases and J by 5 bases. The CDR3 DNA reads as TGCGCCAGCAGCCAAGATCCACTTGGGGGGGACAATGAGCAGTTCTTC. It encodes CASSQDPLGGDNEQFF.

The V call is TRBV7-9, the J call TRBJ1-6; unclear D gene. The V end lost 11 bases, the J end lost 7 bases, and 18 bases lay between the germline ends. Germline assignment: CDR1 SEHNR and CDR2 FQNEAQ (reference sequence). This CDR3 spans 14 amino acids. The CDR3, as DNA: TGTGCCTCTAGTGCCGGGTCGAGAAATTCACCCCTCCACTTT. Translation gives CASSAGSRNSPLHF.

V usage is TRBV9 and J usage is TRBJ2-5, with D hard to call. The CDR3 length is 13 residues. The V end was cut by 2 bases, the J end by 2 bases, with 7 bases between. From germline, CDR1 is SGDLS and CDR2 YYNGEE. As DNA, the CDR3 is TGTGCCAGCAGCGTGGGTCAGCAAGAGACCCAGTACTTC. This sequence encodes CASSVGQQETQYF.

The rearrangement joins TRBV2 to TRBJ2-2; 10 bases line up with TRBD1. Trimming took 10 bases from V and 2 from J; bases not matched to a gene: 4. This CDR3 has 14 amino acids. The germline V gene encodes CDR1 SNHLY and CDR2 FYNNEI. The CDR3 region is CATETGGNTGELFF. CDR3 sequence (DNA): TGTGCCACCGAGACAGGGGGCAACACCGGGGAGCTGTTTTTT.

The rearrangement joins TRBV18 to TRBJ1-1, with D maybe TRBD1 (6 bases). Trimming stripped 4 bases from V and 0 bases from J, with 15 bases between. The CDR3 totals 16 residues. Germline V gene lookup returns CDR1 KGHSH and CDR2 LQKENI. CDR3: CASSQRGGGMNTEAFF. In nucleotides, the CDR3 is TGTGCCAGCTCACAAAGAGGAGGGGGTATGAACACTGAAGCTTTCTTT.

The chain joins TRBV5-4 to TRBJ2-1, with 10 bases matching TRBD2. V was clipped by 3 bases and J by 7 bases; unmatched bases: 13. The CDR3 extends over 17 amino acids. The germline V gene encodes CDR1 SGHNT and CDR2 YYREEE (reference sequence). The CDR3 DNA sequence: TGTGCCAGCAGCTCCCCTGTCGAGCGGGGGGGCCTGAATGAGCAGTTCTTC. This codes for CASSSPVERGGLNEQFF.

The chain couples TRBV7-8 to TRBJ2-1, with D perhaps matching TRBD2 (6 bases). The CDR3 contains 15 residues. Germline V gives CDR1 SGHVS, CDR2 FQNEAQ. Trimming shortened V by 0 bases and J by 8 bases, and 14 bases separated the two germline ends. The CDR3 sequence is CASSLARLALDEQFF. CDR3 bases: TGTGCCAGCAGCTTAGCGCGTCTAGCGTTGGATGAGCAGTTCTTC. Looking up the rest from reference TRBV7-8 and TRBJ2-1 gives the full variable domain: GAGVSQSPRYKVAKRGQDVALRCDPISGHVSLFWYQQALGQGPEFLTYFQNEAQLDKSGLPSDRFFAERPEGSVSTLKIQRTQQEDSAVYLCASSLARLALDEQFFGPGTRLTVL.

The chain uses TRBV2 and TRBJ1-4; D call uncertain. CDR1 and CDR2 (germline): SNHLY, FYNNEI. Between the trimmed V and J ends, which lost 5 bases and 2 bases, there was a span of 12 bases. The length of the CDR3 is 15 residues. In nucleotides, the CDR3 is TGTGCCAGCAGTCGGGGTCTTTCGACTAATGAAAAACTGTTTTTT. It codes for CASSRGLSTNEKLFF.

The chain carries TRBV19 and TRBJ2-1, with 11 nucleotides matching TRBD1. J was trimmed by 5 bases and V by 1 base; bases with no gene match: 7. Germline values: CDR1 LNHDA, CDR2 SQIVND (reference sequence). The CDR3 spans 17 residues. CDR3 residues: CASSIATGTGGNNEQFF. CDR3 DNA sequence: TGTGCCAGTAGTATAGCAACCGGGACAGGGGGTAACAATGAGCAGTTCTTC.

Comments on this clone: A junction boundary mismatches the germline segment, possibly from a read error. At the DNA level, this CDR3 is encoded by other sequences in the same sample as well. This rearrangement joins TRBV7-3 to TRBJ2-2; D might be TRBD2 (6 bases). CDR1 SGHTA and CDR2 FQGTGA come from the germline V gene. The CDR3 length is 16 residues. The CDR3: CASSSDSGENTGELFF. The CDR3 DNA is TGTGCCAGCAGTTCCGATAGCGGAGAGAACACCGGGGAGCTATTTTTT.

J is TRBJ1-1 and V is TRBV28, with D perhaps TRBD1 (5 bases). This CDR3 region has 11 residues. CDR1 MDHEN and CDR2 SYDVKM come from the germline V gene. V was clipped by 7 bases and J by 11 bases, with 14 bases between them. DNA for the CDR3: TGTGCCAGCAACGGGGCCAAAGGGGCTTTCTTT. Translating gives CASNGAKGAFF.

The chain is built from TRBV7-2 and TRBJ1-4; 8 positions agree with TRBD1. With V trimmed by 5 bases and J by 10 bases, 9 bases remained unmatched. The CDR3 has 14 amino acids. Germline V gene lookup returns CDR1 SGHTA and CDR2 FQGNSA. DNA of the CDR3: TGTGCCAGCAGCCCGCGTACAGGGGGTGGAAAACTGTTTTTT. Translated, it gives CASSPRTGGGKLFF.

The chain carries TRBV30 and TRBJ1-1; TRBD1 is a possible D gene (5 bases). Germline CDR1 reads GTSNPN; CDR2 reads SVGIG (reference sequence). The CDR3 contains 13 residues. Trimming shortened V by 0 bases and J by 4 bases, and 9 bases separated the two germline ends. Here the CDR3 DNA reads TGTGCCTGGAGTGTGGGGGGACGCACTGAAGCTTTCTTT. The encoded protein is CAWSVGGRTEAFF.

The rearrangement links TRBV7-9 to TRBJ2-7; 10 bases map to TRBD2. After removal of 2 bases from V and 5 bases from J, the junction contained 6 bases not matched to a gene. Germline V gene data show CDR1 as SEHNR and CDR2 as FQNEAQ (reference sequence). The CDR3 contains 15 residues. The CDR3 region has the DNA TGTGCCAGCAGCTTAAAGCGGGAGGGCCAGCACGAGCAGTACTTC. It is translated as CASSLKREGQHEQYF.

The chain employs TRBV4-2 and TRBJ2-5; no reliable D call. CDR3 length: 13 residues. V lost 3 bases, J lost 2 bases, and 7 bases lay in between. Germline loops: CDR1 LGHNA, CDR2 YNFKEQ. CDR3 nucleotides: TGTGCCAGCAGCCAGGGCCGGCAAGAGACCCAGTACTTC. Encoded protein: CASSQGRQETQYF.